This TCR beta chain was recovered during a study of blood T cell repertoires in COVID-19. The V end lost 6 bases, the J end lost 7 bases, and 6 bases lay between the germline ends. CDR3 length: 11 amino acids. Using immunoSEQ multiplex PCR, the repertoire was profiled, and TCRdb retains in-frame clones only, with some absent. The profile shows tens of thousands of clones, about nine tenths of them singletons. Sequenced material: peripheral blood. This chain uses TRBV12-3 or TRBV12-4 with TRBJ2-2; D might be TRBD2 (5 bases). The sequence was obtained from a man aged 60 to 69 with active COVID-19. Written as DNA, the CDR3 is TGTGCCAGCAGCACTAGCGGGGAGCTGTTTTTT. Its protein is CASSTSGELFF.